The clone carrying this T cell receptor (beta chain) was detected only a few times. The data are from a study of T cells after yellow fever vaccination. TCRdb called the 5' RACE reads again in MiXCR, with one record for every CDR3 protein. The sample contains some 320,000 distinct CDR3 sequences, around 4.5% of which appear only once. CDR1 and CDR2 from the germline V gene are SEHNR and FQNEAQ (reference sequence). With 1 base removed from V and 4 bases from J, the gap between germline ends came to 7 bases. This CDR3 has 13 amino acids. The sequences come from PBMCs, collected 15 days after the yellow fever booster vaccination. The origin of this receptor is a man aged 18-30 years who received the YFV17D yellow fever vaccine. V and J are TRBV7-9 and TRBJ1-2; no firm D call. The CDR3 reads CASSLGLAYGYTF. The CDR3 DNA sequence: TGTGCCAGCAGCTTAGGACTGGCCTATGGCTACACCTTC.